The 24 T cell receptor beta chains listed next were all sequenced from one sample in a study of T cells after yellow fever vaccination. Via MiXCR, TCRdb re-called the 5' RACE reads, giving one row per CDR3 protein. The data show 610,000 or so distinct CDR3 sequences, more than 9% seen once. Sequencing used PBMCs, obtained on the day of the yellow fever booster vaccination. Receptors were obtained from a man aged 25 to 40 who received the YFV17D yellow fever vaccine.

The gene calls are TRBV4-1 and TRBJ2-5, with 10 nucleotides matching TRBD1. CDR3 size: 14 residues. Germline loops: CDR1 MGHRA, CDR2 YSYEKL. V shed 3 bases and J 5 bases; nucleotides not matched to a gene: 3. The CDR3 bases are TGCGCCAGCAGCCATTGGACAGGGGGGGAGACCCAGTACTTC. Translation: CASSHWTGGETQYF.

This clonotype has a count of ten or more. The gene calls are TRBV7-2 and TRBJ1-1, with D possibly matching TRBD1 (5 bases). The V gene's germline CDR1 is SGHTA and CDR2 FQGNSA. The V gene lost 1 base and the J gene lost 6 bases, with 12 bases spanning the gap. The CDR3 is 14 amino acids. CDR3 DNA: TGTGCCAGCAGCTTAGGGGGGTCCAGGGCTGAAGCTTTCTTT. Protein: CASSLGGSRAEAFF. Looking up the rest from reference TRBV7-2 and TRBJ1-1 gives the full variable domain: GAGVSQSPSNKVTEKGKDVELRCDPISGHTALYWYRQSLGQGLEFLIYFQGNSAPDKSGLPSDRFSAERTGGSVSTLTIQRTQQEDSAVYLCASSLGGSRAEAFFGQGTRLTVV.

This clonotype was detected only a few times. The junction and the germline gene differ at one end; a read error may be behind it. This chain links TRBV7-9 with TRBJ1-1, with D possibly TRBD1 on 6 matching bases. The CDR3 consists of 13 residues. Germline CDR1 is SEHNR and CDR2 is FQNEAQ (reference sequence). The CDR3 here is CASSFRGLSEAFF. In DNA form, the CDR3 reads TGTGCAAGCAGCTTCAGGGGCTTGTCTGAAGCTTTCTTT. Looking up the rest from reference TRBV7-9 and TRBJ1-1 gives the full variable domain: DTGVSQNPRHKITKRGQNVTFRCDPISEHNRLYWYRQTLGQGPEFLTYFQNEAQLEKSRLLSDRFSAERPKGSFSTLEIQRTEQGDSAMYLCASSFRGLSEAFFGQGTRLTVV.

This clonotype was detected a few times. The chain has TRBV7-6 and TRBJ2-5, with D possibly matching TRBD2 (6 bases). This CDR3 has 15 residues. Germline-derived CDR1 and CDR2 are SGHVS and FNYEAQ. The V end lost 2 bases, the J end lost 5 bases, and 15 bases lay between the germline ends. The CDR3 region is CASSLLTSPRETQYF. The CDR3 DNA reads TGTGCCAGCAGCTTACTAACTAGCCCGAGGGAGACCCAGTACTTC. The whole variable domain, filled in from reference TRBV7-6 and TRBJ2-5, reads GAGVSQSPRYKVTKRGQDVALRCDPISGHVSLYWYRQALGQGPEFLTYFNYEAQQDKSGLPNDRFSAERPEGSISTLTIQRTEQRDSAMYRCASSLLTSPRETQYFGPGTRLLVL.

This clonotype has a handful of counts. The chain carries TRBV5-4 and TRBJ1-2; D is uncertain. The CDR3 sequence is 14 residues long. Between the trimmed V and J ends, which lost 4 bases and 4 bases, there was a span of 14 bases. Germline CDR1 SGHNT, CDR2 YYREEE (reference sequence). The DNA of the CDR3 is TGTGCCAGCAGCCTTCCGACGCAGAGCTATGGCTACACCTTC. Translated: CASSLPTQSYGYTF.

This sequence joins TRBV30 and TRBJ2-1; no definite D call. The CDR3 contains 15 residues. The germline CDR1 and CDR2 sequences are GTSNPN and SVGIG (reference sequence). V gave up 0 bases and J gave up 2 bases, with 11 bases separating them. DNA for the CDR3: TGTGCCTGGAGTGTAAATCCGCCTGCCTACAATGAGCAGTTCTTC. This sequence encodes CAWSVNPPAYNEQFF.

The chain combines TRBV12-3 or TRBV12-4 with TRBJ1-4, with no clear D. The V end lost 7 bases, the J end lost 6 bases, and 9 bases lay between the germline ends. The CDR3 spans 12 residues. CDR3 DNA sequence: TGTGCCAGCACCGGTACCGATGAAAAACTGTTTTTT. It codes for CASTGTDEKLFF.

Only a few counts were recorded for this clonotype. V and J are TRBV20-1 and TRBJ2-1, with TRBD1 as a possible D gene (7 bases). The V gene lost 0 bases and the J gene lost 7 bases, with 25 bases spanning the gap. Germline CDR1 DFQATT, CDR2 SNEGSKA (reference sequence). The CDR3 sequence is 18 residues long. The CDR3 bases are TGCAGTGCTAGAGATCTACAGGGGCGGGACAAGGGGCGGAATGAGCAGTTCTTC. This codes for CSARDLQGRDKGRNEQFF.

The V gene is TRBV12-3 or TRBV12-4, the J gene TRBJ1-1, with TRBD1 matching 11 bases. CDR3 length: 13 amino acids. J lost 5 bases, V lost 6 bases, and 2 bases had no gene match. CDR3 nucleotides: TGTGCCAGCAGGGGGGACAGGGGGACTGAAGCTTTCTTT. The encoded protein is CASRGDRGTEAFF.

The rearrangement joins TRBV6-5 to TRBJ2-7; TRBD2 matches 11 bases. Germline assignment: CDR1 MNHEY and CDR2 SVGAGI. CDR3 size: 18 residues. J gave up 0 bases and V 4 bases, and 11 bases lay outside the gene matches. CDR3 amino acids: CASSLTTGTSGRSYEQYF. The DNA of the CDR3 is TGTGCCAGCAGTTTAACCACCGGGACTAGCGGACGCTCCTACGAGCAGTACTTC.

The sample holds many counts of this clonotype. V gene TRBV7-2 combines with J gene TRBJ1-5, with D maybe TRBD1 (5 bases). CDR1 and CDR2 from the germline V gene are SGHTA and FQGNSA. CDR3 length equals 16 residues. The V end lost 5 bases, the J end lost 4 bases, and 18 bases lay between the germline ends. The CDR3 DNA reads as TGTGCCAGCAGCGCGGGGGGAGGGATTCGTAATCAGCCCCAGCATTTT. Protein sequence: CASSAGGGIRNQPQHF.

This sequence joins TRBV4-3 and TRBJ1-2, with D hard to call. Per the germline V gene, CDR1 is LGHNA and CDR2 is YSLEER. This CDR3 contains 17 residues. Trimming removed 2 bases at V and 8 bases at J, with 24 bases between. CDR3 sequence reads: CASSQKVRTEGVGGYTF. The CDR3 DNA follows: TGCGCCAGCAGCCAAAAGGTCAGGACGGAGGGTGTCGGAGGCTACACCTTC.

This rearrangement joins TRBV20-1 to TRBJ2-1; D uncertain. Per the germline V gene, CDR1 is DFQATT and CDR2 is SNEGSKA (reference sequence). The CDR3 sequence is 12 residues long. V dropped 3 bases and J dropped 6 bases, with 9 bases sitting between them. Here the CDR3 DNA reads TGCAGTGCTAGCCGGGCCGGCAATGAGCAGTTCTTC. Translating it yields CSASRAGNEQFF.

This rearrangement joins TRBV20-1 to TRBJ2-1, with TRBD2 identical over 7 bases. V was clipped by 8 bases and J by 7 bases; unmatched bases: 2. CDR1 is DFQATT and CDR2 is SNEGSKA in the germline V gene (reference sequence). This CDR3 has 10 amino acids. Written as DNA, the CDR3 is TGCAGTTGTAGCGGGAATGAGCAGTTCTTC. As protein: CSCSGNEQFF.

This clonotype was seen a handful of times. The chain has TRBV12-3 or TRBV12-4 and TRBJ2-1, with a weak D call TRBD2 (6 bases). Trimming stripped 6 bases from V and 2 bases from J, with 11 bases between. This CDR3 is built from 14 residues. DNA of the CDR3: TGTGCCAGCAGCTCTAGCGCCGCCTACAATGAGCAGTTCTTC. Translating gives CASSSSAAYNEQFF.

This clonotype was detected many times. The genes are TRBV5-5 and TRBJ2-2; D is uncertain. Germline loops: CDR1 SGHKS, CDR2 YYEKEE (reference sequence). The CDR3 is made up of 13 amino acids. Trimming took off 5 bases at V and 9 bases at J, with 14 bases between the two ends. The CDR3 protein is CASSTVEIWELFF. CDR3 DNA sequence: TGTGCCAGCAGTACGGTAGAAATCTGGGAGCTGTTTTTT. The variable domain in full, with the rest retrieved from reference TRBV5-5 and TRBJ2-2, is DAGVTQSPTHLIKTRGQQVTLRCSPISGHKSVSWYQQVLGQGPQFIFQYYEKEERGRGNFPDRFSARQFPNYSSELNVNALLLGDSALYLCASSTVEIWELFFGEGSRLTVL.

V is TRBV4-2 and J is TRBJ1-2; no firm D call. Germline values: CDR1 LGHNA, CDR2 YNFKEQ. This CDR3 comprises 15 residues. V was cut by 0 bases and J by 8 bases, with 16 bases left in between. As DNA, the CDR3 is TGTGCCAGCAGCCAAGATATTAAAGGTCACAAGGGCTACACCTTC. This gives the protein CASSQDIKGHKGYTF.

The sample holds many counts of this clonotype. The chain is built from TRBV5-1 and TRBJ2-7; TRBD2 matches 14 bases. V lost 2 bases and J lost 0; bases outside the gene matches: 7. Germline CDR1 reads SGHRS; CDR2 reads YFSETQ. This CDR3 is 18 amino acids long. CDR3 DNA sequence: TGCGCCAGCAGCTTCTCAGGGGGGACTAGCGGGAGCTCCTACGAGCAGTACTTC. Translated: CASSFSGGTSGSSYEQYF.

The chain recombines TRBV11-2 with TRBJ2-3; no reliable D call. The V gene's germline CDR1 is SGHAT and CDR2 FQNNGV. The CDR3 contains 14 residues. The V end lost 0 bases, the J end lost 6 bases, and 10 bases lay between the germline ends. This CDR3 is CASSLDKGRDTQYF. The CDR3 DNA follows: TGTGCCAGCAGCTTAGATAAGGGTAGGGATACGCAGTATTTT.

The genes are TRBV25-1 and TRBJ2-1; D could derive from TRBD1 or TRBD2 (6 bases each). Trimming removed 0 bases from V and 1 base from J, with 10 bases in between. CDR1 MGHDK and CDR2 SYGVNS come from the germline V gene. The CDR3 runs to 16 residues. The DNA for the CDR3 is TGTGCCAGCAGTGAATATAGGGGGAGGTCCTACAATGAGCAGTTCTTC. This gives the protein CASSEYRGRSYNEQFF.

This clonotype showed up just a few times. J is TRBJ1-1 and V is TRBV18; D remains unclear. Trimming took 6 bases from V and 4 from J, leaving 18 bases between them. Per the germline V gene, CDR1 is KGHSH and CDR2 is LQKENI. The CDR3 totals 15 residues. CDR3 nucleotides: TGTGCCAGCTCTCCCGGAAGTATGGTGGCCACTGAAGCTTTCTTT. This sequence encodes CASSPGSMVATEAFF.

In DNA, the CDR3 is TGTGCCAGCAGCTACCTCCTCAATGAGCAGTTCTTC. Residues: CASSYLLNEQFF. The gene calls are TRBV6-6 and TRBJ2-1; D not resolved. The length of the CDR3 is 12 residues. Germline V CDR1 and CDR2: MNHNY, SVGAGI (reference sequence). Trimming removed 6 bases from V and 6 bases from J, with 9 bases in between.

This clonotype was counted between two and nine times. This rearrangement joins TRBV30 to TRBJ2-1; 7 bases agree with TRBD2. The germline V gene has CDR1 GTSNPN and CDR2 SVGIG (reference sequence). This CDR3 contains 19 residues. V lost 3 bases to trimming and J lost 7 bases; unmatched junction nucleotides: 24. CDR3 in DNA: TGTGCCTGGAGGGGAATACGTTTTGCGGGAGCCCACCTTATGAATGAGCAGTTCTTC. Its translation: CAWRGIRFAGAHLMNEQFF.

The genes are TRBV9 and TRBJ2-3; D may be TRBD2 (6 bases). The CDR3 spans 16 residues. V was clipped by 0 bases and J by 1 base, with 12 bases between them. Germline V gene data show CDR1 as SGDLS and CDR2 as YYNGEE. The CDR3: CASSVAPSDGTDTQYF. The CDR3 coding sequence is TGTGCCAGCAGCGTAGCCCCTAGCGACGGCACAGATACGCAGTATTTT. Full variable domain (missing parts from reference TRBV9 and TRBJ2-3): DSGVTQTPKHLITATGQRVTLRCSPRSGDLSVYWYQQSLDQGLQFLIQYYNGEERAKGNILERFSAQQFPDLHSELNLSSLELGDSALYFCASSVAPSDGTDTQYFGPGTRLTVL.